A selection of T cell receptor beta chains follows, all from one sample in a study of CD8 T cells in ankylosing spondylitis. MiXCR, run by TCRdb on the 5' RACE reads, gives a single entry per CDR3 protein. The sample records over 600,000 distinct CDR3 sequences, 15% to 20% being singletons. The sample comprised blood, either unsorted or a sorted T cell fraction (not recorded which). All receptors derive from a male donor with ankylosing spondylitis. Each CDR3 is given with its conserved first and last residue. Fields, in order: D gene, J gene, clone size, CDR3 length, V gene, CDR3 DNA, CDR3 protein. D genes are given only for firm matches. A clone size is listed for some rows: how often the clone was seen (once, few, many), or a class if it is expanded.

NA	TRBJ2-5	NA	14	TRBV7-2	TGTGCCAGCAGCCCTCGCGGAGGGGTAGAGACCCAGTACTTC	CASSPRGGVETQYF
TRBD1	TRBJ1-5	few	15	TRBV12-3/TRBV12-4	TGTGCCAGCGCGGGACAGGGGGCAATTCTGCAGCCCCAGCATTTT	CASAGQGAILQPQHF
TRBD1	TRBJ1-4	many	14	TRBV7-9	TGTGCCAGCAGCCCTGGACAGGGGGACGAAAAACTGTTTTTT	CASSPGQGDEKLFF
NA	TRBJ2-7	NA	14	TRBV5-5	TGTGCCAGCAGCTTGGCGGCGCCGGACTACGAGCAGTACTTC	CASSLAAPDYEQYF
NA	TRBJ2-1	few	16	TRBV9	TGTGCCAGCAGCGTAGGGTTGGGAGCTGGCCACAATGAGCAGTTCTTC	CASSVGLGAGHNEQFF
NA	TRBJ2-5	few	14	TRBV3-1	TGTGCCAGCAGCCAAGTTTCAAACGGGGAGACCCAGTACTTC	CASSQVSNGETQYF
TRBD2	TRBJ2-4	NA	19	TRBV4-1	TGCGCCAGCAGCCAAGATTGGCTAGCGGGGGGGCCGGGCAAAAACATTCAGTACTTC	CASSQDWLAGGPGKNIQYF
TRBD1	TRBJ1-5	few	16	TRBV7-2	TGTGCCAGCAGCTTAGGCTGGACAGGGGGCAATCAGCCCCAGCATTTT	CASSLGWTGGNQPQHF
NA	TRBJ2-3	few	15	TRBV12-3/TRBV12-4	TGTGCCAGCAGCACTTCGAGGGGCGCAATACCCGAGCAGTATTTT	CASSTSRGAIPEQYF
TRBD2	TRBJ2-3	few	16	TRBV7-2	TGTGCCAGCAGCTTCGGTCTTACGGGGGGAGGGGATACGCAGTATTTT	CASSFGLTGGGDTQYF
TRBD1	TRBJ1-2	NA	16	TRBV6-1	TGTGCCAGCACCCCAAGGACAGGGGTACTCGGCTATGGCTACACCTTC	CASTPRTGVLGYGYTF
NA	TRBJ2-7	few	13	TRBV5-1	TGCGCCAGCAGCTTAGAGGGGTTGTGGGAGCAGTACTTC	CASSLEGLWEQYF
NA	TRBJ1-2	NA	16	TRBV20-1	TGCAGTGCTAGAGGTGGGACCGAGGGTTCCTCGAGGGGCTACACCTTC	CSARGGTEGSSRGYTF
TRBD1	TRBJ2-5	NA	16	TRBV12-3/TRBV12-4	TGTGCCAGCAGTTTACGCCGCCGGACAGGCTTGGAGACCCAGTACTTC	CASSLRRRTGLETQYF
NA	TRBJ1-1	NA	13	TRBV6-6	TGTGCCAGCAGTACCTTACTGAACACTGAAGCTTTCTTT	CASSTLLNTEAFF
NA	TRBJ2-5	NA	10	TRBV20-1	TGCAGTGAGCGCAGGGAGACCCAGTACTTC	CSERRETQYF
TRBD1	TRBJ2-3	few	14	TRBV5-6	TGTGCCAGCAGCTCACAGGGGGCCGCAGATACGCAGTATTTT	CASSSQGAADTQYF
TRBD2	TRBJ2-1	few	19	TRBV7-6	TGTGCCAGCAGCTTATTGGGGGGGACTAGCGGGGGCCAATACAATGAGCAGTTCTTC	CASSLLGGTSGGQYNEQFF
NA	TRBJ2-1	few	19	TRBV20-1	TGCAGTGCTAGAGATGGGCGACCGAAAAGACTGAGCTCCTACAATGAGCAGTTCTTC	CSARDGRPKRLSSYNEQFF
NA	TRBJ2-4	few	13	TRBV28	TGTGCCAGCAGTTTAGAGTCTGCGAACATTCAGTACTTC	CASSLESANIQYF
TRBD2	TRBJ2-3	few	16	TRBV7-3	TGTGCCAGCAGCCGACTAGCGGGAGGAGGCGCAGATACGCAGTATTTT	CASSRLAGGGADTQYF
NA	TRBJ1-2	NA	14	TRBV30	TGTGCCTGGAGTGTAGGCCAGGGGAGGTATGGCTACACCTTC	CAWSVGQGRYGYTF
NA	TRBJ2-1	NA	15	TRBV4-2	TGTGCCAGCAGCCAAGGGGAGTCCTCCTACAATGAGCAGTTCTTC	CASSQGESSYNEQFF
TRBD1	TRBJ2-7	few	14	TRBV30	TGTGCCTGGAGTGGGGACAGGCCAACCTACGAGCAGTACTTC	CAWSGDRPTYEQYF
NA	TRBJ1-1	NA	16	TRBV7-2	TGTGCCAGCAGCGTTCTTTGGGACATCTCTGGTAGTGAAGCTTTCTTT	CASSVLWDISGSEAFF
NA	TRBJ1-1	NA	14	TRBV12-3/TRBV12-4	TGTGCCAGCAGTTTGCCCAACCCGAACACTGAAGCTTTCTTT	CASSLPNPNTEAFF
TRBD1	TRBJ2-7	NA	14	TRBV20-1	TGCAGTGCGAGAGGACAGGGGAGCTCCTACGAGCAGTACTTC	CSARGQGSSYEQYF
NA	TRBJ2-5	NA	12	TRBV29-1	TGCAGCGGGAGGTCCGACCAAGAGACCCAGTACTTC	CSGRSDQETQYF
NA	TRBJ2-7	NA	11	TRBV2	TGTGCCAGCACCCTGGATGACGAGCAGTACTTC	CASTLDDEQYF
NA	TRBJ2-2	few	16	TRBV5-4	TGTGCCAGCAGCTTGGGGGAAAAAGGGATCACCGGGGAGCTGTTTTTT	CASSLGEKGITGELFF
NA	TRBJ2-1	NA	14	TRBV5-4	TGTGCCAGCAGGTCGGGGGTGAACTACAATGAGCAGTTCTTC	CASRSGVNYNEQFF
TRBD2	TRBJ2-7	NA	15	TRBV4-3	TGCGCCAGCAGCCAAGGCACTAGCGGGCTCGATGAGCAGTACTTC	CASSQGTSGLDEQYF
NA	TRBJ1-6	NA	16	TRBV28	TGTGCCAGCAGTTTCAAGGGCGCATCCTATAATTCACCCCTCCACTTT	CASSFKGASYNSPLHF
TRBD1	TRBJ2-7	few	15	TRBV12-3/TRBV12-4	TGTGCCAGCAGTGGGGGACAGGGGGTGTCCTACGAGCAGTACTTC	CASSGGQGVSYEQYF
NA	TRBJ1-1	NA	12	TRBV29-1	TGCAGCGTTGAAGGGGCAGGATGGGAAGCTTTCTTT	CSVEGAGWEAFF
TRBD1	TRBJ2-3	NA	15	TRBV24-1	TGTGCCACCAGTGTTGGGACAGGGAGGACAGATACGCAGTATTTT	CATSVGTGRTDTQYF
NA	TRBJ2-1	NA	12	TRBV10-3	TGTGCCATCAGTGTTACGAGTAATGAGCAGTTCTTC	CAISVTSNEQFF
NA	TRBJ1-5	NA	15	TRBV12-2	TGTGCAAGTCGCTTAAAGCGGGGGATGGGTCAGCCCCAGCATTTT	CASRLKRGMGQPQHF
NA	TRBJ1-2	many	12	TRBV12-3/TRBV12-4	TGTGCCAGCAGTTTTCAGTGGGGTGGCTACACCTTC	CASSFQWGGYTF
NA	TRBJ2-1	few	12	TRBV24-1	TGTGCCACCAGCCGGGACGCTAATGAGCAGTTCTTC	CATSRDANEQFF
NA	TRBJ1-2	few	14	TRBV12-3/TRBV12-4	TGTGCCAGCAGTTTAGGAGGGAACCGATATGGCTACACCTTC	CASSLGGNRYGYTF
TRBD1	TRBJ1-2	many	16	TRBV5-1	TGCGCCAGCAGCGCCTTCCCGATGGACAGGGAGGAGGGCTACACCTTC	CASSAFPMDREEGYTF